A selection of T cell receptor beta chains follows, all from one sample in a study of T cells expressing NK-cell markers. TCRdb reprocessed the 5' RACE reads; each CDR3 protein has one entry and no DNA is given. This sample carries 500,000 or so distinct CDR3 sequences, with approximately 3.6% going to the ten biggest clones. What was sequenced was blood T cells: a sorted CD56 or NKG2C T cell subset, CD4+ or CD8+ T cells, or bulk PBMC T cells (not recorded which). These receptors all stem from a man younger than 30 in good health. The CDR3 runs from the conserved cysteine through the conserved F or W.

>TRBV7-9|TRBJ2-2
CASSLESAAAGELFF
>TRBV9|TRBJ2-1
CASSGVSGSHNEQFF
>TRBV27|TRBJ2-1
CASSQRQDSYNEQFF
>TRBV12-3/TRBV12-4|TRBJ2-1
CASKASGRARSEQFF
>TRBV20-1|TRBJ1-5
CSASQGVNQPQHF
>TRBV12-3/TRBV12-4|TRBJ2-3
CASSQDGGGADTQYF
>TRBV20-1|TRBJ2-1
CSARDRRTSGRAVNNEQFF
>TRBV6-5|TRBJ2-3
CASSYSGQVTDTQYF
>TRBV24-1|TRBJ1-2
CATSRQELNYGYTF
>TRBV7-8|TRBJ2-5
CASRPRTSGFQETQYF
>TRBV4-3|TRBJ1-2
CASSQEGSESYGYTF
>TRBV10-3|TRBJ2-7
CATDGNASYEQYF
>TRBV25-1|TRBJ2-3
CASSEDPVRDTQYF
>TRBV5-1|TRBJ2-2
CASSLFQLTVSNTGELFF
>TRBV5-1|TRBJ2-7
CASSGLGSYEQYF
>TRBV15|TRBJ2-7
CATSREVGEAYEQYF
>TRBV7-7|TRBJ2-1
CASSPVVDSYNEQFF
>TRBV12-5|TRBJ2-2
CASGGGLAGVGTGELFF
>TRBV5-1|TRBJ2-5
CASSSLPTSRGVNSETQYF
>TRBV28|TRBJ2-3
CASSLRGSRDTQYF
>TRBV28|TRBJ2-2
CASSLPPPGTYTGELFF
>TRBV5-1|TRBJ1-3
CASSLDGRNSGNTIYF
>TRBV5-1|TRBJ2-1
CASRKNAGEVFEQFF
>TRBV7-9|TRBJ2-1
CASSLAERSYNEQFF
>TRBV5-6|TRBJ2-1
CASSFGRVNEQFF
>TRBV20-1|TRBJ2-7
CSASPGTYEQYF
>TRBV5-5|TRBJ2-1
CASSLVSGRGQFF
>TRBV7-9|TRBJ2-1
CASSLDSEVNEQFF
>TRBV29-1|TRBJ2-3
CSVEDPSFFDTQYF
>TRBV20-1|TRBJ2-1
CSATRSGRDYNEQFF
>TRBV5-1|TRBJ2-2
CASIMGQPYANTGELFF
>TRBV20-1|TRBJ2-1
CSARARSGTVEQFF
>TRBV5-5|TRBJ1-2
CASSLSGRNLGGYTF
>TRBV12-3/TRBV12-4|TRBJ2-1
CASSYFGGGENEQFF
>TRBV10-3|TRBJ2-5
CAISDQRREGKETQYF
>TRBV20-1|TRBJ1-1
CSASKVVGREAFF
>TRBV28|TRBJ2-4
CASSFVQGLNIQYF
>TRBV13|TRBJ2-5
CASHPVPSETQYF
>TRBV5-1|TRBJ2-1
CASASEAYNEQFF
>TRBV6-2/TRBV6-3|TRBJ2-2
CASSYVGAGGELFF
>TRBV15|TRBJ2-7
CATSRLAGLSSYEQYF
>TRBV20-1|TRBJ2-1
CSGGRAGLYNEQFF
>TRBV7-3|TRBJ2-3
CASSLNPSGSADTQYF
>TRBV7-3|TRBJ2-1
CASRSPGTSGHNEQFF
>TRBV11-2|TRBJ2-1
CASSALISYNEQFF
>TRBV7-9|TRBJ2-1
CASSSIAGPRTNNEQFF
>TRBV7-3|TRBJ2-3
CASSLGAGTSGRAPHF
>TRBV29-1|TRBJ2-7
CSGDRAGEQYF
>TRBV12-3/TRBV12-4|TRBJ1-2
CASKAGDIRGYTF
>TRBV6-5|TRBJ1-1
CASSYSIGGAALAEAFF
>TRBV2|TRBJ2-1
CASITTGVGEQFF
>TRBV18|TRBJ1-1
CASSRTVRNTEAFF
>TRBV7-2|TRBJ2-2
CASSSALGVLFF
>TRBV7-8|TRBJ2-2
CASSASRQGQNTGELFF
>TRBV29-1|TRBJ2-5
CSVEDPGLAGKETQYF
>TRBV6-1|TRBJ1-1
CASRPGAAGSLLNTEAFF